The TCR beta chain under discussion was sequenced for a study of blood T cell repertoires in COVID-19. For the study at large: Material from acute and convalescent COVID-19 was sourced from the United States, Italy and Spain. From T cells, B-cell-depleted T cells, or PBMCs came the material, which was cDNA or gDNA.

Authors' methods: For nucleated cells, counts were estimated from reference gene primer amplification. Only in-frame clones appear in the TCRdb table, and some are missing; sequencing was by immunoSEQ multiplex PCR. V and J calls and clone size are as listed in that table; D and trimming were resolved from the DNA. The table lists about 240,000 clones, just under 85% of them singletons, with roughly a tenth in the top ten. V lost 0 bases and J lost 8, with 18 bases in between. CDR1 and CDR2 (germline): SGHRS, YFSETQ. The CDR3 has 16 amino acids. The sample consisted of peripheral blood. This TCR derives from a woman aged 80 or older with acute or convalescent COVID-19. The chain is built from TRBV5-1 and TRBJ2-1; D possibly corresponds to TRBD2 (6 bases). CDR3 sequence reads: CASSLEGGASGDEQFF. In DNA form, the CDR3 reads TGCGCCAGCAGCTTGGAGGGCGGGGCGAGCGGTGATGAGCAGTTCTTC. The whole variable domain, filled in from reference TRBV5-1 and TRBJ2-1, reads KAGVTQTPRYLIKTRGQQVTLSCSPISGHRSVSWYQQTPGQGLQFLFEYFSETQRNKGNFPGRFSGRQFSNSRSEMNVSTLELGDSALYLCASSLEGGASGDEQFFGPGTRLTVL.